One sample yielded the 7 T cell receptor beta chains listed below, sequenced in a study of T cell changes during pregnancy in multiple sclerosis. Sequencing used immunoSEQ multiplex PCR; TCRdb keeps in-frame clones, though not all of them. The sample includes approximately 61,000 clones, about 91% seen only once; the top ten take 3.6%. Sequencing was performed on peripheral blood, taken after pregnancy. These receptors came from a female donor in good health, enrolled as a control in a pregnancy study.

This chain links TRBV19 with TRBJ2-1; 15 positions match TRBD2. Germline V gives CDR1 LNHDA, CDR2 SQIVND (reference sequence). The J segment lost 10 bases and the V segment lost 3 bases, leaving 4 bases of the junction unmatched. CDR3 length: 15 residues. This CDR3 reads CASSIGLAGGVEQFF. CDR3 DNA sequence: TGTGCCAGTAGTATTGGACTAGCGGGAGGGGTAGAGCAGTTCTTC.

The chain recombines TRBV5-4 with TRBJ2-5, with D maybe TRBD1 (6 bases). Trimming removed 5 bases from V and 3 bases from J, with 14 bases in between. Germline V gives CDR1 SGHNT, CDR2 YYREEE (reference sequence). The CDR3 is made up of 14 amino acids. The CDR3 DNA reads TGTGCCAGCAGTACCAGGACAGTTAAAGAGACCCAGTACTTC. Translation gives CASSTRTVKETQYF. The full variable domain, with the rest looked up from reference TRBV5-4 and TRBJ2-5, is ETGVTQSPTHLIKTRGQQVTLRCSSQSGHNTVSWYQQALGQGPQFIFQYYREEENGRGNFPPRFSGLQFPNYSSELNVNALELDDSALYLCASSTRTVKETQYFGPGTRLLVL.

The count of this clone is one. The chain is built from TRBV7-2 and TRBJ2-7; D unresolved. The V gene's germline CDR1 is SGHTA and CDR2 FQGNSA. The CDR3 extends over 13 amino acids. Trimming left V 5 bases short and J 5 bases short, with 13 bases between. The CDR3, as DNA: TGTGCCAGCAGCCTCATTACAGCACACGAGCAGTACTTC. Its protein product is CASSLITAHEQYF.

J is TRBJ1-2 and V is TRBV7-8; D ambiguous. V lost 2 bases, J lost 6 bases, and 16 bases lay in between. Per the germline V gene, CDR1 is SGHVS and CDR2 is FQNEAQ. The CDR3 totals 15 residues. CDR3 sequence (DNA): TGTGCCAGCAGCTTACCTACCTTCCCTAGTGATGGCTACACCTTC. Translation gives CASSLPTFPSDGYTF.

The chain links TRBV6-5 to TRBJ1-5, with 9 nucleotides matching TRBD1. CDR3 length: 15 amino acids. Looked up from germline, CDR1 is MNHEY and CDR2 is SVGAGI. V trimming: 9 bases; J trimming: 6 bases; junction bases outside the gene matches: 12. Here the CDR3 DNA reads TGTGCCAGTGGATCGGGACAGGGAAACGGTCAGCCCCAGCATTTT. Its protein product is CASGSGQGNGQPQHF.

This clone was seen more than once but under ten times. The rearrangement uses TRBV7-9 and TRBJ1-4; 8 bases agree with TRBD1. Germline V gives CDR1 SEHNR, CDR2 FQNEAQ (reference sequence). J lost 8 bases, V lost 4 bases, and 6 bases had no gene match. The CDR3 contains 14 residues. For the CDR3, the DNA is TGTGCCAGCAGCTCGAAAAGACAGGGGGAAAAACTGTTTTTT. Protein sequence: CASSSKRQGEKLFF.

The chain has TRBV7-2 and TRBJ1-5; D gene ambiguous. The CDR3 runs to 13 residues. V was pared by 5 bases and J by 4 bases, with 9 bases between. CDR1 is SGHTA and CDR2 is FQGNSA in the germline V gene. The CDR3 loop is CASSPYTNQPQHF. For the CDR3, the DNA is TGTGCCAGCAGCCCGTACACGAATCAGCCCCAGCATTTT. Drawing the rest from reference TRBV7-2 and TRBJ1-5, the complete variable domain is GAGVSQSPSNKVTEKGKDVELRCDPISGHTALYWYRQSLGQGLEFLIYFQGNSAPDKSGLPSDRFSAERTGGSVSTLTIQRTQQEDSAVYLCASSPYTNQPQHFGDGTRLSIL.